This TCR beta chain is from a study of cytotoxic CD8 clonotypes in ibrutinib-treated CLL. Across the whole study: Productive templates per sample averaged roughly 230,000; productive rearrangements, 94,082.

Only in-frame clones appear in the TCRdb table, and some are missing; sequencing was by immunoSEQ multiplex PCR. The sample contains around 160,000 clones, roughly 90% of which appear only once. CDR3 length: 13 residues. Trimming left V 8 bases short and J 4 bases short, with 14 bases between. The V gene's germline CDR1 is LNHDA and CDR2 SQIVND (reference sequence). Frozen PBMC stocks contributed about 2.2 micrograms of genomic DNA to the TCR beta libraries. This sequence joins TRBV19 and TRBJ1-2; D not certain. The TCR originated in a human donor with chronic lymphocytic leukemia. Source: PBMCs, taken at disease progression, from a patient treated with ibrutinib. CDR3 bases: TGTGCCAGTGAGATGGCGGGCGGCTATGGCTACACCTTC. This codes for CASEMAGGYGYTF.